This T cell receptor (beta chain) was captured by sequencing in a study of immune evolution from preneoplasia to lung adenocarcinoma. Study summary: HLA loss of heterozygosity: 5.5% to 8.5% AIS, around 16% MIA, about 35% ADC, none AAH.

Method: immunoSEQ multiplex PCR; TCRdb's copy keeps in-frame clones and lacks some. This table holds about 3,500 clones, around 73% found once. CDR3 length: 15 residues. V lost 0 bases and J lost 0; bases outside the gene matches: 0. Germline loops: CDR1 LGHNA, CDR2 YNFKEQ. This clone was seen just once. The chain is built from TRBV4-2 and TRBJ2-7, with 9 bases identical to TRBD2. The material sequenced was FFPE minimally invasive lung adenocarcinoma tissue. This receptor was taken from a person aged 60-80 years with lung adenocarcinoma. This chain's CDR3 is CASSQEREGSYEQYF. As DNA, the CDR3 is TGTGCCAGCAGCCAAGAGCGGGAGGGCTCCTACGAGCAGTACTTC.